Listed below are T cell receptor beta chains from one sample, sequenced in a study of T-cell memory formation after mild COVID-19. TCRdb analysed the 5' RACE reads with MiXCR anew, one entry per CDR3 protein. The repertoire has under 450,000 distinct CDR3 sequences, 13% to 15% of them found once; the top ten carry around a fifth. The sequencing input was PBMCs or a T cell subset sorted from them (not recorded which). The origin of the receptors is a man between 18 and 35 years old who had mild COVID-19 (a few samples of this study predate the infection). Cell type and time point are not known. Both conserved end residues are part of each CDR3. Fields, in order: J gene, V gene, D gene, clone size, CDR3 DNA, CDR3 protein. The D gene is left open where the match is weak. Some rows have no size entry. The others give once, few or many, or a class for an expanded clone.

TRBJ2-1	TRBV7-9	TRBD2	NA	TGTGCCAGCAGCCCACTAGTGGGGGGGAACGAGCAGTTCTTC	CASSPLVGGNEQFF
TRBJ2-7	TRBV12-3/TRBV12-4	NA	NA	TGTGCCAGCAGTTTTGGACAGCTCTACGAGCAGTACTTC	CASSFGQLYEQYF
TRBJ1-1	TRBV20-1	NA	NA	TGCAGTGCTAGAGGCAGTCGGGGCACCACTGAAGCTTTCTTT	CSARGSRGTTEAFF
TRBJ1-4	TRBV5-1	NA	few	TGCGCCAGCAGCTTGGGTAGCAGTCCTGAAAAACTGTTTTTT	CASSLGSSPEKLFF
TRBJ2-5	TRBV6-2/TRBV6-3	TRBD2	NA	TGTGCCAGCACCCTTCGTCCTAGCGGGGGGAGGGAGACCCAGTACTTC	CASTLRPSGGRETQYF
TRBJ1-1	TRBV7-2	NA	NA	TGTGCCAGCAGCCCCGGCAGGGCCCCACTGAACACTGAAGCTTTCTTT	CASSPGRAPLNTEAFF
TRBJ2-1	TRBV12-3/TRBV12-4	NA	NA	TGTGCCAGCAGTTTAAGAGGAGGGGGGACGTACAATGAGCAGTTCTTC	CASSLRGGGTYNEQFF
TRBJ1-2	TRBV6-5	NA	few	TGTGCCAGCAGTTACCTGCCCAGGGGTGATGGCTACACCTTC	CASSYLPRGDGYTF
TRBJ2-7	TRBV4-1	TRBD2	NA	TGCGCCAGCAGAGTACTAGCGTCCGTATCCTACGAGCAGTACTTC	CASRVLASVSYEQYF
TRBJ2-5	TRBV20-1	TRBD1	few	TGCAGTGCTAGAGATCCGGTGACAGGGGAAGAGACCCAGTACTTC	CSARDPVTGEETQYF
TRBJ2-3	TRBV12-3/TRBV12-4	NA	NA	TGTGCCAGCAGTTTAGGGGTTAGGACAGATACGCAGTATTTT	CASSLGVRTDTQYF
TRBJ2-3	TRBV24-1	TRBD1	NA	TGTGCCACCTCCTCCGGGACAGCCGCAAGCACAGATACGCAGTATTTT	CATSSGTAASTDTQYF
TRBJ2-7	TRBV12-3/TRBV12-4	NA	few	TGTGCCAGCAGTTTTCAAACAGGGGGGGGCTACGAGCAGTACTTC	CASSFQTGGGYEQYF
TRBJ2-2	TRBV12-3/TRBV12-4	NA	NA	TGTGCCAGCAGAAGGGACTTTAAAGAGGTCGGGGAGCTGTTTTTT	CASRRDFKEVGELFF
TRBJ2-1	TRBV5-1	TRBD2	few	TGCGCCAGCGACCTCGGGACTAGTGCCAATGAGCAGTTCTTC	CASDLGTSANEQFF
TRBJ2-3	TRBV20-1	TRBD2	few	TGCAGTGCTAGAGTCCCGGGACTAGGTACGCAGTATTTT	CSARVPGLGTQYF
TRBJ1-6	TRBV7-2	NA	few	TGTGCCAGCAGCTTAGCGCTGGATTCACCCCTCCACTTT	CASSLALDSPLHF
TRBJ1-2	TRBV6-6	NA	few	TGTGCCAGCAATCGGGATGGCTACACCTTC	CASNRDGYTF
TRBJ2-7	TRBV27	NA	NA	TGTGCCAGCAGTATCCTGCTCGGGCAGGTCTACGAGCAGTACTTC	CASSILLGQVYEQYF
TRBJ2-3	TRBV20-1	TRBD2	many	TGCAGTGCTAGAGATGCCCTAGCGGGGAACACAGATACGCAGTATTTT	CSARDALAGNTDTQYF
TRBJ1-4	TRBV5-5	TRBD1	NA	TGTGCCAGCAGCCCCAGACAGGGCCCTTCTGAAAAACTGTTTTTT	CASSPRQGPSEKLFF
TRBJ2-3	TRBV7-8	TRBD1	few	TGTGCCAGCAGCCAAAGGGGACAGGGGGCAGATACGCAGTATTTT	CASSQRGQGADTQYF
TRBJ2-2	TRBV12-3/TRBV12-4	NA	NA	TGTGCCAGCAGCTGGACTGACTACACCGGGGAGCTGTTTTTT	CASSWTDYTGELFF
TRBJ1-6	TRBV9	NA	NA	TGTGCCAGCAGCGTAGCCGCTGGCGGGGGATCACCCCTCCACTTT	CASSVAAGGGSPLHF
TRBJ2-2	TRBV10-3	TRBD1	NA	TGTGCCATCCGTAGACAGGGGAACACCGGGGAGCTGTTTTTT	CAIRRQGNTGELFF
TRBJ2-7	TRBV6-5	TRBD1	many	TGTGCCAGCAGTTACGGGCAGGGGGTCTCCTACGAGCAGTACTTC	CASSYGQGVSYEQYF
TRBJ2-3	TRBV2	NA	few	TGTGCCAGTAGGGGTTCGGGGGTGTCAGATACGCAGTATTTT	CASRGSGVSDTQYF
TRBJ1-1	TRBV14	NA	few	TGTGCCAGCAGCCAAGTTTCGGGGACACTTGAAGCTTTCTTT	CASSQVSGTLEAFF
TRBJ2-3	TRBV24-1	NA	many	TGTGCCACCAATGATGGGGGCCTAACGCAGTATTTT	CATNDGGLTQYF
TRBJ1-5	TRBV19	TRBD1	NA	TGTGCCAGTAGTGACGACAGGGATCAGCCCCAGCATTTT	CASSDDRDQPQHF
TRBJ1-2	TRBV29-1	NA	NA	TGCAGCGTCGGAGGACCGGACGGATCCTGGTATGGCTACACCTTC	CSVGGPDGSWYGYTF
TRBJ2-3	TRBV7-3	TRBD2	many	TGTGCCAGCAGCTCACTAGCGGGCACAGATACGCAGTATTTT	CASSSLAGTDTQYF
TRBJ2-1	TRBV7-3	NA	few	TGTGCCAGCAGCTCGCAGGGATGGGGCAATGAGCAGTTCTTC	CASSSQGWGNEQFF
TRBJ2-5	TRBV29-1	TRBD2	NA	TGCAGCGCCGGACTAGAAGAGACCCAGTACTTC	CSAGLEETQYF
TRBJ1-2	TRBV20-1	TRBD1	few	TGCAGTGCTAGGTGGGACAGGGGTGACTATGGCTACACCTTC	CSARWDRGDYGYTF
TRBJ2-1	TRBV14	NA	NA	TGTGCCAGCAGCCAAGGGACCTACAATGAGCAGTTCTTC	CASSQGTYNEQFF
TRBJ2-3	TRBV6-5	TRBD2	NA	TGTGCCAGCAGTTACTCCCAGACTAGCGGGGGGGCCCGGCTGTATTTT	CASSYSQTSGGARLYF
TRBJ2-5	TRBV5-1	TRBD2	few	TGCGCCAGCAAGGGACTAGCGGGGTCCAAAGAGACCCAGTACTTC	CASKGLAGSKETQYF
TRBJ1-2	TRBV4-2	NA	few	TGTGCCAGCAGCCAAGAATCAGCCAGGTCCGGAGGCTACACCTTC	CASSQESARSGGYTF
TRBJ2-3	TRBV24-1	NA	NA	TGTGCCACCAGTGATGGGGGCATCACAGATACGCAGTATTTT	CATSDGGITDTQYF
TRBJ2-1	TRBV14	NA	few	TGTGCCAGCAGCCAAGATCCGTCAGGTTTACGGGAGCAGTTCTTC	CASSQDPSGLREQFF
TRBJ1-1	TRBV7-9	NA	NA	TGTGCCAGCAGCTCCGGCTACGCGGATGCTTTCTTT	CASSSGYADAFF
TRBJ2-1	TRBV19	NA	few	TGTGCCAGTAGTATAGGGTCTACCCATTACAATGAGCAGTTCTTC	CASSIGSTHYNEQFF
TRBJ2-5	TRBV6-5	NA	many	TGTGCCAGCAGTTTGGGACCTGAAGAGACCCAGTACTTC	CASSLGPEETQYF
TRBJ1-1	TRBV5-1	TRBD1	many	TGCGCCAGCAGCTCACGGACAGGGGGCGTCACTGAAGCTTTCTTT	CASSSRTGGVTEAFF
TRBJ2-1	TRBV12-3/TRBV12-4	TRBD1	few	TGTGCCAGCAGGGTCCGGGACAGGAGTTACAATGAGCAGTTCTTC	CASRVRDRSYNEQFF
TRBJ1-4	TRBV6-5	TRBD1	few	TGTGCCAGCTCCCAGGGGGCAGCTAATGAAAAACTGTTTTTT	CASSQGAANEKLFF
TRBJ1-2	TRBV20-1	NA	few	TGCAGTGCTAGAGATCTGGACAGAAGAGGAGGCTACACCTTC	CSARDLDRRGGYTF
TRBJ1-4	TRBV20-1	NA	few	TGCAGTGCTAGTTTCCGAACTAATGAAAAACTGTTTTTT	CSASFRTNEKLFF
TRBJ2-7	TRBV2	NA	NA	TGTGCCAGCCACCGGTCCCTCTACGAGCAGTACTTC	CASHRSLYEQYF